The sequence of this T cell receptor (beta chain) was determined in a study of T cell repertoires in cytomegalovirus infection. Study-level information: Recently identified HLA-C-restricted CMV epitopes were used, and well-studied HLA-B-restricted CMV epitopes were used as well. CMV infection plus the matching HLA type was flagged by public TCR beta signatures. Study findings and constraints: Within the response measured ex vivo, HLA-C-restricted CMV-specific TCR beta clonotypes were dominant. Summed public TCR beta family frequency identified CMV carriers bearing the relevant HLA.

MiXCR was run by TCRdb on the reads, yielding one entry per CDR3 protein. The table has a few hundred thousand distinct CDR3 sequences, about 40% seen once. Comment on this clonotype: What it binds is unknown.

V was trimmed by 8 bases and J by 3 bases, leaving 16 bases between them. The CDR3 runs to 14 residues. Germline V CDR1 and CDR2: MNHEY, SVGEGT. This rearrangement joins TRBV6-2 or TRBV6-3 to TRBJ2-5; D gene uncertain. This clonotype was obtained from a human donor in good health (CMV status not recorded). Some clones in this sample may be carry-over from other donors' samples. The sequencing used cultured PBMCs, collected from culture after CMV antigen stimulation. The DNA for the CDR3 is TGTGCCAGCGTTAAATCCCAGAGCAAAGAGACCCAGTACTTC. Translated: CASVKSQSKETQYF.